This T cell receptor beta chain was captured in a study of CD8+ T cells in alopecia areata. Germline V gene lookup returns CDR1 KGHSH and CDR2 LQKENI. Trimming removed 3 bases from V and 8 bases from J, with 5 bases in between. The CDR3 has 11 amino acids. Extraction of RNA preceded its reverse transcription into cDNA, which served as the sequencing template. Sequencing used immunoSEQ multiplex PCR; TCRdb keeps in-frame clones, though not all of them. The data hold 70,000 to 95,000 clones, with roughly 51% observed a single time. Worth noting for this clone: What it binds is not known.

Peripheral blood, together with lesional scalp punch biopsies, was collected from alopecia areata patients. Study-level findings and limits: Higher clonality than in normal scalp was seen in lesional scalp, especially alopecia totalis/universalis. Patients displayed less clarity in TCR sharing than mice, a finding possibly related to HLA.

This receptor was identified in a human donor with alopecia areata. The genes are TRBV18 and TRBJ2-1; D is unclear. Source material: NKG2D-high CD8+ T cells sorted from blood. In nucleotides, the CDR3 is TGTGCCAGCTCACCGCTTGATGAGCAGTTCTTC. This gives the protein CASSPLDEQFF.